The T cell receptor beta chain under discussion was sequenced for a study of cytomegalovirus exposure and HLA in healthy donors. Study outcomes and limitations: Overall, roughly 150 TCR beta chains were annotated as cytomegalovirus-associated.

Researchers ran the PCR with 60 Vbeta and 13 Jbeta primers. Produced via immunoSEQ multiplex PCR; TCRdb's table is partial and in-frame only. The sample includes roughly 160,000 clones, 73% of them seen just once. About this clone: Its specificity is not known.

Sequences were obtained from PBMCs. The TCR sequence derives from a young woman in good health and CMV-seropositive.

CDR3 in DNA: TGTGCCAGCAGATTAGACAGGGCGGTCACCGGGGAGCTGTTTTTT. It specifies CASRLDRAVTGELFF. The V gene is TRBV2, the J gene TRBJ2-2, with 7 bases lining up with TRBD1. This CDR3 comprises 15 residues. Per the germline V gene, CDR1 is SNHLY and CDR2 is FYNNEI. V shed 6 bases, J shed 4 bases, and the junction held 8 bases outside the gene matches.